A selection of T cell receptor beta chains follows, all from one sample in a study of glioma-infiltrating T cells. TCRdb re-called the multiplex PCR reads through MiXCR, storing one row per CDR3 protein. In the table there are around 190,000 distinct CDR3 sequences, approximately 30% of which are singletons. Sequenced: glioma tissue, nonneoplastic brain tissue, or PBMCs (not recorded which). Every receptor here comes from a human donor with low-grade glioma or glioblastoma, undergoing nonglioma brain surgery, or in good health (not recorded which). CDR3s include the opening cysteine and the closing phenylalanine or tryptophan. D genes are given only for firm matches. Clone size, where shown, is once, few, many, or a class for clones that have expanded.

v_gene	j_gene	abundance	len	d_gene	CDR3aa	CDR3nt
TRBV9	TRBJ2-3	.	17	.	CASSRLLGRGRTDTQYF	TGTGCCAGCAGCCGCCTTCTCGGGAGAGGCCGCACAGATACGCAGTATTTT
TRBV5-4	TRBJ1-6	many	14	TRBD1	CASSAGQLNSPLHF	TGTGCCAGCAGCGCGGGACAGTTAAATTCACCCCTCCACTTT
TRBV19	TRBJ2-3	many	11	.	CASKGFDTQYF	TGTGCCAGTAAGGGGTTTGATACGCAGTATTTT
TRBV19	TRBJ2-1	many	16	TRBD2	CASSIIRGGLYNEQFF	TGTGCCAGTAGTATCATCCGGGGGGGTCTCTACAATGAGCAGTTCTTC
TRBV29-1	TRBJ1-1	many	12	TRBD1	CSVLTGGIEAFF	TGCAGCGTTTTGACAGGGGGCATTGAAGCTTTCTTT
TRBV15	TRBJ2-5	.	19	TRBD2	CATSRGEPAGPLYQETQYF	TGTGCCACCAGCAGAGGAGAACCAGCGGGACCCTTGTACCAAGAGACCCAGTACTTC
TRBV30	TRBJ2-1	.	12	.	CAWSVFYNEQFF	TGTGCCTGGAGTGTTTTCTACAATGAGCAGTTCTTC
TRBV25-1	TRBJ2-2	.	14	.	CASRRGPVPGELFF	TGTGCCAGCAGGAGGGGACCCGTACCCGGGGAGCTGTTTTTT
TRBV27	TRBJ1-6	medium-sized	14	.	CASSPGQRNSPLHF	TGTGCCAGCAGCCCCGGACAGCGTAATTCACCCCTCCACTTT
TRBV7-2	TRBJ1-2	many	15	TRBD1	CASSLGGQAGYGYTF	TGTGCCAGCAGTCTTGGAGGACAGGCAGGATATGGCTACACCTTC
TRBV6-2/TRBV6-3	TRBJ2-3	many	16	TRBD2	CASRPSGRRSTDTQYF	TGTGCCAGCAGACCTAGCGGGAGGAGGAGCACAGATACGCAGTATTTT
TRBV27	TRBJ2-7	many	13	.	CASSFDSRNEQYF	TGTGCCAGCAGTTTTGACAGTAGGAACGAGCAGTACTTC
TRBV2	TRBJ2-5	many	12	.	CASSDLPDSADF	TGTGCCAGCAGTGACCTACCGGACAGTGCCGACTTC
TRBV9	TRBJ2-7	.	15	.	CASSSDIGGAYEQYF	TGTGCCAGCAGCAGTGATATAGGGGGGGCCTACGAGCAGTACTTC
TRBV27	TRBJ2-1	.	15	TRBD2	CASSVRLAGTYEQFF	TGTGCCAGCAGTGTAAGACTAGCGGGAACCTATGAGCAGTTCTTC
TRBV6-2/TRBV6-3	TRBJ2-5	many	16	.	CASSYSQDSLQETQYF	TGTGCCAGCAGTTACTCTCAGGACAGCCTACAAGAGACCCAGTACTTC
TRBV6-1	TRBJ2-1	.	18	TRBD2	CASTYALAGGSSGDEQFF	TGTGCCAGCACATACGCGCTAGCGGGAGGGTCATCGGGGGATGAGCAGTTCTTC
TRBV9	TRBJ2-5	few	14	TRBD1	CASSYGQARETQYF	TGTGCCAGCAGCTATGGACAGGCTCGGGAGACCCAGTACTTC
TRBV18	TRBJ2-7	.	15	.	CASSPPSGVLREQYF	TGTGCCAGCTCACCACCGAGCGGAGTCCTACGCGAGCAGTACTTC
TRBV7-3	TRBJ2-7	few	15	TRBD2	CASSLSASGPYEQYF	TGTGCCAGCAGCTTATCGGCTAGCGGACCCTACGAGCAGTACTTC
TRBV20-1	TRBJ1-1	.	13	.	CSAETGWDTEAFF	TGCAGTGCTGAGACGGGGTGGGACACTGAAGCTTTCTTT
TRBV28	TRBJ2-1	many	17	TRBD2	CASRPTLSGRRGNEQFF	TGTGCCAGCAGACCTACCCTGAGCGGGAGAAGGGGCAATGAGCAGTTCTTC
TRBV6-2/TRBV6-3	TRBJ1-4	.	17	.	CASSLKAPLATNEKLFF	TGTGCCAGCAGTTTAAAGGCCCCTCTTGCAACTAATGAAAAACTGTTTTTT
TRBV29-1	TRBJ2-3	few	13	.	CSVGDFRGDTQYF	TGCAGCGTTGGGGACTTCAGGGGAGATACGCAGTATTTT
TRBV5-6	TRBJ2-7	.	18	.	CASSELLRGSNYGYEQYF	TGTGCCAGCAGCGAGCTGCTCAGGGGATCTAACTATGGCTACGAGCAGTACTTC